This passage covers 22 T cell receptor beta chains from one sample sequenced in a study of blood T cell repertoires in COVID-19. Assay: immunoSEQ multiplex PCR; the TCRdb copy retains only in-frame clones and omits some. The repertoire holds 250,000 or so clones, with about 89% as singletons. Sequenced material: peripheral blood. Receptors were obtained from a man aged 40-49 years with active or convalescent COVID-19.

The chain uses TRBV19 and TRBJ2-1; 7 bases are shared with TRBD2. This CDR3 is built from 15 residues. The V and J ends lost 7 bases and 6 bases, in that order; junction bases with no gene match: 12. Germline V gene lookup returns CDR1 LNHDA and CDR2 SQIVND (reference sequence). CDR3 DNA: TGTGCCAGTACCCCAAGCGGGGCGGGGGTCAATGAGCAGTTCTTC. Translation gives CASTPSGAGVNEQFF. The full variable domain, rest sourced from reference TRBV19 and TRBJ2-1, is DGGITQSPKYLFRKEGQNVTLSCEQNLNHDAMYWYRQDPGQGLRLIYYSQIVNDFQKGDIAEGYSVSREKKESFPLTVTSAQKNPTAFYLCASTPSGAGVNEQFFGPGTRLTVL.

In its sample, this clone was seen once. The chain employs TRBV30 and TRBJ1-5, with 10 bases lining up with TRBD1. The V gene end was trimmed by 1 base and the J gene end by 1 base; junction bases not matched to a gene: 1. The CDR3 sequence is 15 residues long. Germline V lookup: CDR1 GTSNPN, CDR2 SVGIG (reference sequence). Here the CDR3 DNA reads TGTGCCTGGAGTGGGACAGGGGGAAGCAATCAGCCCCAGCATTTT. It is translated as CAWSGTGGSNQPQHF.

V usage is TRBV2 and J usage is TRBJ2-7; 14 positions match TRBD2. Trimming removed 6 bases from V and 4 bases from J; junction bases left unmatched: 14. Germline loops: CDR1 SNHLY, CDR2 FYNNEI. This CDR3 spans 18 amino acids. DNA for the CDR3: TGTGCCAGCAGAGAGGGACTAGCGGGAGCCCTCCGCCAATACGAGCAGTACTTC. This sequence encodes CASREGLAGALRQYEQYF.

DNA for the CDR3: TGTGCCAGCAGCGTAGTGCCTAGCGGGGGGGCAGGTGAGCAGTTCTTC. It translates to CASSVVPSGGAGEQFF. This chain connects TRBV9 to TRBJ2-1; TRBD2 matches at 12 bases. The CDR3 extends over 16 amino acids. The germline V gene has CDR1 SGDLS and CDR2 YYNGEE. Losses at the gene ends were 0 bases for V and 9 bases for J; bases not matched to a gene: 7.

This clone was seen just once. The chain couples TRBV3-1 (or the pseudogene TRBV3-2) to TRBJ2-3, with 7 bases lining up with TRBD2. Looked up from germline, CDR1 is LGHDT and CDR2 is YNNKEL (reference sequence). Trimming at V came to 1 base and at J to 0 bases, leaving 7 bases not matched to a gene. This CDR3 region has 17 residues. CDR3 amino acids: CASSQGVSRGSTDTQYF. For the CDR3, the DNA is TGTGCCAGCAGCCAAGGGGTTTCGCGGGGGAGCACAGATACGCAGTATTTT.

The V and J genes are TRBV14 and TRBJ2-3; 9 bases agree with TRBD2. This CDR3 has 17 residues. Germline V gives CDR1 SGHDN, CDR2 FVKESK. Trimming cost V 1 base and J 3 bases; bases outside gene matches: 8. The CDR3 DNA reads TGTGCCAGCAGCCAAGGTATCGCGGGAGGGCCGACAGATACGCAGTATTTT. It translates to CASSQGIAGGPTDTQYF.

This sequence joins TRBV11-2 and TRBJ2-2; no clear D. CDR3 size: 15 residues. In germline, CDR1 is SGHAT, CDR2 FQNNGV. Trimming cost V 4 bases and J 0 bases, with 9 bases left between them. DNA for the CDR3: TGTGCCAGCAGCTCGCGGAGCGCGAACACCGGGGAGCTGTTTTTT. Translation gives CASSSRSANTGELFF.

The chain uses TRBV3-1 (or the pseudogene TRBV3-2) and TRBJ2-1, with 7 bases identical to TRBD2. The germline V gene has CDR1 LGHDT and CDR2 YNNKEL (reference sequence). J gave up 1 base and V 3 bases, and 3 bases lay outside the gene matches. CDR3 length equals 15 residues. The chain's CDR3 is CASSHAGDSYNEQFF. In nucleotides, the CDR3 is TGTGCCAGCAGCCACGCGGGGGATTCCTACAATGAGCAGTTCTTC.

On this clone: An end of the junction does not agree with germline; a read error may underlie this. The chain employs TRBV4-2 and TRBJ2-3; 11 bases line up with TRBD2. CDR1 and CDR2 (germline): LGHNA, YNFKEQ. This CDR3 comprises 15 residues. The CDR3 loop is CASTQLAGVTDTQYF. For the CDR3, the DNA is TGTGCCAGCACCCAACTAGCGGGGGTTACAGATACGCAGTATTTT.

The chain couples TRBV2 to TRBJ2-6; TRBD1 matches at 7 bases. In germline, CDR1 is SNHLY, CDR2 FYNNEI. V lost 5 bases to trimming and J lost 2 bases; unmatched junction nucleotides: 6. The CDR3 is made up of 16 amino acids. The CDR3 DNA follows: TGTGCCAGCAGTTCGGAAGGGGGCGCTGGGGCCAACGTCCTGACTTTC. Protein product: CASSSEGGAGANVLTF.

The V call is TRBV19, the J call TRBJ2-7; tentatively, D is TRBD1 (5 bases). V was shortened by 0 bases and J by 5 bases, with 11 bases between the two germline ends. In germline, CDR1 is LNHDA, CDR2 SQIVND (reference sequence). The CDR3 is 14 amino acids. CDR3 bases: TGTGCCAGTAGTATAGAAGGGGCTCAGAACGAGCAGTACTTC. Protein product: CASSIEGAQNEQYF.

The CDR3 region is CASSRDSNEQFF. In DNA, the CDR3 is TGTGCCAGCAGCCGGGACAGCAATGAGCAGTTCTTC. J is TRBJ2-1 and V is TRBV5-6, with 7 bases fitting TRBD1. The CDR3 runs 12 residues. V shed 4 bases and J 6 bases; nucleotides not matched to a gene: 1. Germline CDR1 reads SGHDT; CDR2 reads YYEEEE.

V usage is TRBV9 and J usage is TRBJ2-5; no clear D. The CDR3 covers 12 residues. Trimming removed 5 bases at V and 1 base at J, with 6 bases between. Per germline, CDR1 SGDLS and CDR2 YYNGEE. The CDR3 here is CASSAGQETQYF. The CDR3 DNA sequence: TGTGCCAGCAGTGCAGGCCAAGAGACCCAGTACTTC.

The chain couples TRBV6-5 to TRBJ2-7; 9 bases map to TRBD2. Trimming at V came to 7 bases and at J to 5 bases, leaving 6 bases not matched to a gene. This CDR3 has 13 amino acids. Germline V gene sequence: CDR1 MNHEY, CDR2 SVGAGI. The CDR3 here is CASTSSGIHEQYF. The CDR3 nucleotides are TGTGCCAGCACCTCTAGCGGGATCCACGAGCAGTACTTC.

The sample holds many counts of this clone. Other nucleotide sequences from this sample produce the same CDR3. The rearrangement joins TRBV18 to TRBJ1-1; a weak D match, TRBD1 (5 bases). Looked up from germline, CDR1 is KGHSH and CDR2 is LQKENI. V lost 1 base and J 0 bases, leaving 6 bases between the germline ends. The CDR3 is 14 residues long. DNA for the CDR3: TGTGCCAGCTCACCACGACAGATGAACACTGAAGCTTTCTTT. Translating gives CASSPRQMNTEAFF. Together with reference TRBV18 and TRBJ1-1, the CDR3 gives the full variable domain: NAGVMQNPRHLVRRRGQEARLRCSPMKGHSHVYWYRQLPEEGLKFMVYLQKENIIDESGMPKERFSAEFPKEGPSILRIQQVVRGDSAAYFCASSPRQMNTEAFFGQGTRLTVV.

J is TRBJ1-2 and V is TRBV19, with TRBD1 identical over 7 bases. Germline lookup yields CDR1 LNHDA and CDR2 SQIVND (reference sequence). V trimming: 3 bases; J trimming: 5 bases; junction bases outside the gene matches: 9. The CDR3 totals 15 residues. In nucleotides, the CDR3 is TGTGCCAGTAGTATCGGTACGGGACAGATATATGGCTACACCTTC. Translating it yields CASSIGTGQIYGYTF.

CDR3 in amino acids: CASSTQGTYGYTF. The CDR3 region has the DNA TGTGCCAGCAGTACACAGGGGACCTATGGCTACACCTTC. V usage is TRBV2 and J usage is TRBJ1-2; 7 nucleotides line up with TRBD1. The germline V gene has CDR1 SNHLY and CDR2 FYNNEI. Trimming at V came to 5 bases and at J to 4 bases, leaving 4 bases not matched to a gene. The length of the CDR3 is 13 residues.

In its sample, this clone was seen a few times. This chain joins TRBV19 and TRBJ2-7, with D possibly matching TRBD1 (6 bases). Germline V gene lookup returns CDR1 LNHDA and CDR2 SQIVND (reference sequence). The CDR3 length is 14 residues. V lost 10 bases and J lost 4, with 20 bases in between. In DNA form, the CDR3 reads TGTGCCACTGCGACGTGGAAGGGGGTATACGAGCAGTACTTC. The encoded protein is CATATWKGVYEQYF.

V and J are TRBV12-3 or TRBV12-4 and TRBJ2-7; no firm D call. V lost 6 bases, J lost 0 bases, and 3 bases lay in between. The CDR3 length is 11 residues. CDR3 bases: TGTGCCAGCAGCTACTCCTACGAGCAGTACTTC. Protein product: CASSYSYEQYF.

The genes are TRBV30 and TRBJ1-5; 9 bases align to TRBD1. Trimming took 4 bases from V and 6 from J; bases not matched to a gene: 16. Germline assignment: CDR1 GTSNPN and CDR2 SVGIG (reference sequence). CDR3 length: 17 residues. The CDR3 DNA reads TGTGCCTGGATCGAAACCCGGGCGGGACAGGGAGGTCAGCCCCAGCATTTT. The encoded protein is CAWIETRAGQGGQPQHF.

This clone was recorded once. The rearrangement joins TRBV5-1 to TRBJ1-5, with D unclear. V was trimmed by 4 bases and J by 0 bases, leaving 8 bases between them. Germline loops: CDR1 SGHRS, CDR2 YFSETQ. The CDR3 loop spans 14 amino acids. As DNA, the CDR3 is TGCGCCAGCAGCGCCGGAGTTAGCAATCAGCCCCAGCATTTT. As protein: CASSAGVSNQPQHF.

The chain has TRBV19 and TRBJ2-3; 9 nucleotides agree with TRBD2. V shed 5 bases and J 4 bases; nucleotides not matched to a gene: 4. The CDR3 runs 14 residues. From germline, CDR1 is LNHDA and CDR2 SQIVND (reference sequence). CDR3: CASSGGRAADTQYF. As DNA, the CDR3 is TGTGCCAGTAGTGGCGGGAGGGCCGCAGATACGCAGTATTTT.